This TCR beta chain was sequenced in a study of graft-versus-host responses after intestinal transplantation. Study background: Tacrolimus and steroids were given for roughly 3 years to all recipients after anti-thymocyte globulin induction.

Repertoires were generated with immunoSEQ multiplex PCR, while TCRdb's copy carries only in-frame clones and drops some. The data hold 35,000 to 45,000 clones, with nearly 95% observed a single time. This CDR3 region has 13 residues. The V gene's germline CDR1 is SQVTM and CDR2 ANQGSEA. J gave up 5 bases and V 4 bases, and 7 bases lay outside the gene matches. As concerns this clone: Its antigen is still unknown.

Regarding the study as a whole: Recipient-marrow GvH clones were detected, some having first appeared in ileum or blood. Across patients carrying graft-donor T cell macrochimerism, allografts held high graft-versus-host to host-versus-graft clonal ratios.

This receptor was identified in a human donor who was the organ donor for an intestinal transplant. This chain uses TRBV29-1 with TRBJ1-2; 7 nucleotides match TRBD1. Specimen: unstimulated CD8+ T cells sorted from spleen or lymph node cells, collected before transplant. This CDR3 is CSVADREGYGYTF. CDR3 DNA sequence: TGCAGCGTTGCTGACAGGGAGGGTTATGGCTACACCTTC. Drawing the rest from reference TRBV29-1 and TRBJ1-2, the complete variable domain is SAVISQKPSRDICQRGTSLTIQCQVDSQVTMMFWYRQQPGQSLTLIATANQGSEATYESGFVIDKFPISRPNLTFSTLTVSNMSPEDSSIYLCSVADREGYGYTFGSGTRLTVV.